This T cell receptor (beta chain) was identified during a study of beta chain features in type 1 diabetes (dated 2018 in TCRdb). Regarding the research as a whole: Patients and healthy donors did not differ in mean age, gender distribution, total cell number or subset yield. Naive and central memory subsets were obtained from all 30 or so donors, but regulatory and stem cell-like memory subsets were isolated from only 8 patients and roughly 8 healthy donors. Across all samples, 107,917,701 sorted cells were examined, and cell number per subset correlated strongly with RNA yield. In the study, recently diagnosed type 1 diabetes patients and matched healthy donors were compared on the TCRB repertoires of their sorted circulating CD4+ T cell subsets.

Points the paper makes about the study in general: PCR might favor shorter templates, but patient and control samples were amplified and corrected together, so any skew would affect both groups equally. A moderate but significant shortening of TCRB CDR3 length was observed in type 1 diabetes patients in all four CD4+ subsets. Because cDNA rather than genomic DNA was sequenced, highly expressing activated cells could have been over-represented, although no difference in activation and CD3 levels was found between groups. HLA sub-analyses involved small numbers of individuals, so any influence of HLA type on TCRB rearrangement remained unresolved. At VDJ recombination sites, type 1 diabetes patients had fewer insertions and more deleted nucleotides, which implies abnormalities in thymic rearrangement. The naive, central memory and regulatory TCRB repertoires appeared to resemble one another more closely among patients than among healthy donors.

CDR1 SGHRS and CDR2 YFSETQ were looked up in the germline V gene. The CDR3 sequence holds 14 residues, the cysteine and phenylalanine included. CDR3 DNA only is kept here, 42 bases in frame from base 1. Trimming at the junction amounts to 0 bases on V and 0 bases on J, and the germline ends lie 7 bases apart. Notes on this clone: It has no known antigen specificity. No base quality information exists; no much larger clone differs at one position.

The High Capacity cDNA Reverse Transcription Kit was used to reverse transcribe all of the isolated RNA, meaning that expressed TCRB transcripts were what got sequenced. Deep immunoSEQ sequencing was applied to naive, central memory and regulatory T cell samples, giving an average of around 3.4 million total reads per sample. Sorted cells were lysed in RLT buffer and RNA was extracted with DNase-treated RNeasy Micro or Mini kits, depending on cell number. To prevent cross-contamination, each cell subset was processed individually, whereas patient and healthy donor samples were processed jointly. The immunoSEQ multiplex PCR was used to amplify TCRB sequences from cDNA, yielding 87-bp fragments that span the CDR3 region. The amplicons were sequenced using the Illumina HiSeq platform. Processing in the source paper ran as follows. PCR bias was corrected computationally using synthetic template baselines, and reads within Hamming distance 2 were collapsed, with unmergeable singletons discarded. By aligning reads against IMGT, V, D and J genes, CDR3 length, and insertions or deletions at six rearrangement sites were assigned. Within each subset, clonotype counts were normalized to sorted cell number, and only after that were true diversity and Gini coefficients computed with the tcR R package. The overlap coefficient, calculated on TCRB nucleotide sequences, was used to measure repertoire sharing. This immuneACCESS table, as held by TCRdb, lists in-frame sequences with V and J called but not all clones. Of the missing ones, under half trace to an unresolved V gene in checked studies; the others have no known cause. That table gives V, J and clone size, and the DNA gave D and trimming. A total of some 150,000 clones appear in this sample, around 13% of them only once. 1.3% of the sample rests with the top ten.

Each donor gave one peripheral blood draw, about 110 mL on average, collected into heparinised tubes. A BD FACSAria II and a panel including CD45RO, CCR7, CD25, CD127, CD95 and CD27 were used to sort naive, central memory, regulatory and stem cell-like memory CD4+ T cells. A purity above 95% was achieved for all sorted populations. Right away, PBMCs were isolated by Lymphoprep density gradient centrifugation and were stained directly, with no culture step. To minimize batch effects, samples were stained and sorted in pairs, one healthy donor with one patient per experiment. This sequence was found in a man in his late teens or twenties with type 1 diabetes. Material: central memory CD4+ T cells from blood. The sequence is built from TRBV5-1 and TRBJ2-7; 5 matching bases give a weak D call of TRBD1. The sequenced DNA is TGCGCCAGCAGCTTGGCACAGGACTCCTACGAGCAGTACTTC. It specifies CASSLAQDSYEQYF.